A selection of T cell receptor beta chains follows, all from one sample in a study of T-cell reconstitution after alpha-beta-depleted transplantation in children. MiXCR, run by TCRdb on the PCR reads, gives a single entry per CDR3 protein. Altogether around 380,000 distinct CDR3 sequences are present, under 13% being singletons, with the ten largest covering roughly 5.1%. The material was PBMCs from the stem cell graft donor, obtained from the stem cell graft. Receptors originate from a human donor who donated a stem cell graft to a child with acute myeloid leukemia. Each CDR3 is given with its conserved first and last residue. D genes are given only for firm matches. Size values are once, few and many counts, or a class for expanded clones, and some rows have none.

>NA|TRBV4-1|17|many
CASSQEGGPLRYNEQFF
>NA|TRBV5-1|14|few
CASSTGTPNYGYTF
>NA|TRBV20-1|15|NA
CSARPGRGRSQPQHF
>NA|TRBV6-5|15|NA
CASSYSTAFSYEQYF
>TRBD2|TRBV20-1|14|many
CSARLARSYNEQFF
>NA|TRBV29-1|13|few
CSVEGAAYNEQFF
>NA|TRBV7-2|13|few
CASSLGQQQPQHF
>NA|TRBV7-2|13|few
CASSARFRETQYF
>TRBD1|TRBV5-1|16|few
CASSLFTGTDTGELFF
>NA|TRBV10-2|17|few
CASSEADRIHSGNTIYF
>TRBD1|TRBV20-1|16|NA
CSVGEERQGNTDTQYF
>NA|TRBV5-1|13|NA
CASSLSLGETQYF
>NA|TRBV5-1|13|few
CASSSDSNYEQYF
>NA|TRBV6-5|13|few
CASSSSVGYEQYF
>TRBD2|TRBV10-3|16|few
CAISASGTKNYNEQFF
>NA|TRBV24-1|14|few
CATSARTPADTQYF
>TRBD2|TRBV27|15|few
CASSLPSGGYNEQFF
>NA|TRBV20-1|13|NA
CSARRADINEQYF
>NA|TRBV18|15|NA
CASSSQGPQTDTQYF